This T cell receptor beta chain came from a study of T cell responses to AZD1222 COVID-19 vaccine. Study outcomes and limitations: Spike-specific TCR breadth and depth were elevated following two AZD1222 doses. Sampling that yielded the repertoires occurred only after the peak T cell response.

Comments on this clone: Its specificity is not known.

Clones were read by immunoSEQ multiplex PCR, and TCRdb kept only the in-frame ones, dropping some. The sample holds 150,000 to 200,000 clones, about 91% seen once. The CDR3 loop spans 11 amino acids. Trimming stripped 1 base from V and 5 bases from J, with 4 bases between. Germline-derived CDR1 and CDR2 are DFQATT and SNEGSKA (reference sequence). The sequence derives from an adult in good health. This chain connects TRBV20-1 to TRBJ2-3; no reliable D call. The sequences come from peripheral blood, collected on day 0 of AZD1222 vaccination. CDR3 loop: CSARVGDTQYF. The CDR3 nucleotides read TGCAGTGCTAGAGTAGGAGATACGCAGTATTTT.